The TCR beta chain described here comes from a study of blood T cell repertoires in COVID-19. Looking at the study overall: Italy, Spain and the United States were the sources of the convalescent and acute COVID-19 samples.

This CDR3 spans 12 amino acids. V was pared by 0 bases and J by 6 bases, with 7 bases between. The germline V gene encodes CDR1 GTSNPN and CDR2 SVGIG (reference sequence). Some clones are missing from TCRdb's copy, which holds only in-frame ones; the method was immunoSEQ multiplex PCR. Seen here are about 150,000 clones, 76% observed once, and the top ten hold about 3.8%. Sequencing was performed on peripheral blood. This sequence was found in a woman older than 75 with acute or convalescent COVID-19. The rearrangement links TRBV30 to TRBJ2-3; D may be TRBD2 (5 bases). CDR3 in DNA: TGTGCCTGGAGTGTCCGAGGGGATACGCAGTATTTT. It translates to CAWSVRGDTQYF. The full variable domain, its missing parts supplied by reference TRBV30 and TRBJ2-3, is SQTIHQWPATLVQPVGSPLSLECTVEGTSNPNLYWYRQAAGRGLQLLFYSVGIGQISSEVPQNLSASRPQDRQFILSSKKLLLSDSGFYLCAWSVRGDTQYFGPGTRLTVL.